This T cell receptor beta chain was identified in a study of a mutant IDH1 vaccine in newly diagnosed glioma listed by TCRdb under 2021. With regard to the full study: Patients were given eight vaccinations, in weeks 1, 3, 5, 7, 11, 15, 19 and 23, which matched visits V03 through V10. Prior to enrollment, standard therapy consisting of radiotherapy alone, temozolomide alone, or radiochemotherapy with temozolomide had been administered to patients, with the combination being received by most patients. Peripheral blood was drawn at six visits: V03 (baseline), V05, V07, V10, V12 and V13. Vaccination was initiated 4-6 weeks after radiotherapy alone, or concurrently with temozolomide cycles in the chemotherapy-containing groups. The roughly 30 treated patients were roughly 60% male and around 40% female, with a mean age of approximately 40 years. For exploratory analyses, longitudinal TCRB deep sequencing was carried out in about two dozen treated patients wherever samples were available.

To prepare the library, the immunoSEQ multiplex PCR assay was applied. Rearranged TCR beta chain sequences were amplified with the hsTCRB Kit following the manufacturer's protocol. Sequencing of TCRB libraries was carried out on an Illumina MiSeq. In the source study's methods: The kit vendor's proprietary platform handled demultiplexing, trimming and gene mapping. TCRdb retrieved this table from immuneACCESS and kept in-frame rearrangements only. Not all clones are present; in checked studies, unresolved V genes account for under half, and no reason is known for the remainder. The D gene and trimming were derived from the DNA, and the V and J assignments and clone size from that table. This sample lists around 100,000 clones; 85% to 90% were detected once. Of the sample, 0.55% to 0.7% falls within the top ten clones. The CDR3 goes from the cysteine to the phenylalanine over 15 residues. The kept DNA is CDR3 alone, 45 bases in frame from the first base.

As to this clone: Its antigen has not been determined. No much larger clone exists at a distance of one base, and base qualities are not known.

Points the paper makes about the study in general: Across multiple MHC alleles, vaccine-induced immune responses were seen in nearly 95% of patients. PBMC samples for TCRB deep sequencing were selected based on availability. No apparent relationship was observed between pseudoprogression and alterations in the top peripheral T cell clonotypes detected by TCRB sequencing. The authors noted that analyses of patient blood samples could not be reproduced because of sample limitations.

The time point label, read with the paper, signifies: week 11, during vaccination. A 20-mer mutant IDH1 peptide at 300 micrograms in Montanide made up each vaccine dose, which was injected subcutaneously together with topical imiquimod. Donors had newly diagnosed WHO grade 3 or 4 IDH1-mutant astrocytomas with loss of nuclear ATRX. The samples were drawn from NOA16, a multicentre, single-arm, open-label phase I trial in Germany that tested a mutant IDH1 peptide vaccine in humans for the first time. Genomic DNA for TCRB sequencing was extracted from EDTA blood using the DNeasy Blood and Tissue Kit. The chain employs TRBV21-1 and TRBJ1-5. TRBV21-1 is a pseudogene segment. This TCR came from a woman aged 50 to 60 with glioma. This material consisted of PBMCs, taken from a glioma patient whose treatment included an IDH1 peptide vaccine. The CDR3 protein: CASPQPRGPNQPQHF. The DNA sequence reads TGTGCCAGCCCCCAACCTCGGGGGCCCAATCAGCCCCAGCATTTT.